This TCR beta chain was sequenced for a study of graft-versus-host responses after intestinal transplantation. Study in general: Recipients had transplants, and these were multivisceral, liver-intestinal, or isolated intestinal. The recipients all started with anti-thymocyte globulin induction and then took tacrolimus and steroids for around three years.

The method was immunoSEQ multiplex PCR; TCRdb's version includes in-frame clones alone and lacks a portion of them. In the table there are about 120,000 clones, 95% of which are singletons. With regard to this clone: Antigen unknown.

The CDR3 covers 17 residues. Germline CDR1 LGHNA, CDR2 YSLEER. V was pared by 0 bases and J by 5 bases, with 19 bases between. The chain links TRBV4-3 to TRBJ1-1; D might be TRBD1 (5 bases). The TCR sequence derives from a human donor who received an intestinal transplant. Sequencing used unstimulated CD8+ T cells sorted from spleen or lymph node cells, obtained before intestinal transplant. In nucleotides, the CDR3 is TGCGCCAGCAGCCAAGATCTATGGGAAAGGGGCCTGACTGAAGCTTTCTTT. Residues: CASSQDLWERGLTEAFF.